The following is a T cell receptor beta chain sequence with its context. The sample belongs to a study of blood T cell repertoires in COVID-19. Trimming took off 2 bases at V and 10 bases at J, with 11 bases between the two ends. The CDR3 runs to 12 residues. As handled by the study authors: Estimates of nucleated cell counts were drawn from the amplification of reference gene primers. Data came from immunoSEQ multiplex PCR; TCRdb stores just in-frame clones and leaves some out. The V and J calls and clone size are taken from that table; D and trimming were inferred from the DNA. The sample holds some 130,000 clones, roughly 88% seen once.

The sequence came from a man in his fifties with acute or convalescent COVID-19. Specimen: peripheral blood. The chain couples TRBV12-3 or TRBV12-4 to TRBJ1-1, with D hard to call. CDR3 region: CASSLRVLGAFF. Here the CDR3 DNA reads TGTGCCAGCAGTTTACGGGTCCTCGGAGCTTTCTTT.